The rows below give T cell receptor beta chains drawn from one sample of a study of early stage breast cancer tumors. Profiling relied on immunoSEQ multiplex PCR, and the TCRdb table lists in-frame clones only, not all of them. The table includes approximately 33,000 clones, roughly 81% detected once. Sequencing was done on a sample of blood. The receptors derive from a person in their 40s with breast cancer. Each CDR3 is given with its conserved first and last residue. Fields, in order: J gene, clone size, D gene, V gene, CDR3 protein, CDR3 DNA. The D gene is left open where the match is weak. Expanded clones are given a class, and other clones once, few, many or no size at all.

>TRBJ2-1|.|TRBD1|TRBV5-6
CASSLGGTGSNEQFF
TGTGCCAGCAGCTTGGGCGGGACAGGTAGCAATGAGCAGTTCTTC
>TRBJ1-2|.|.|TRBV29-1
CSVRGDGYTF
TGCAGCGTTCGGGGAGATGGCTACACCTTC
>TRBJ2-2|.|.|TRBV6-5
CASRTGTHGGELFF
TGTGCCAGCAGGACCGGGACGCATGGCGGGGAGCTGTTTTTT
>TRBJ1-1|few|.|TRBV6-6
CASSYSKGMNTEAFF
TGTGCCAGCAGTTACTCGAAGGGTATGAACACTGAAGCTTTCTTT
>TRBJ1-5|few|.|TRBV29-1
CSVGQGDQPQHF
TGCAGCGTTGGGCAAGGGGATCAGCCCCAGCATTTT
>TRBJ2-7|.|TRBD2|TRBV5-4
CASSLRTSGFSYEQYF
TGTGCCAGCAGCCTCAGGACTAGCGGGTTCTCCTACGAGCAGTACTTC
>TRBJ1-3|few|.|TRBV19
CASSILPHQRNTIYF
TGTGCCAGTAGTATTCTGCCTCATCAAAGAAACACCATATATTTT
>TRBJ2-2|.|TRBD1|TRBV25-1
CASNPQGPPNTGELFF
TGTGCCAGCAACCCACAGGGGCCCCCGAACACCGGGGAGCTGTTTTTT
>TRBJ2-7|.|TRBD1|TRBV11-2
CASGTGYEQYF
TGTGCCAGCGGGACAGGCTACGAGCAGTACTTC
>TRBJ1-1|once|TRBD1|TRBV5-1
CASSLGQGYTEAFF
TGCGCCAGCAGCTTGGGACAGGGCTACACTGAAGCTTTCTTT
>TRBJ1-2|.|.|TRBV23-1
CASSQCPVPGHIMNYTF
TGCGCCAGCAGTCAATGCCCCGTACCGGGACACATAATGAACTACACCTTC
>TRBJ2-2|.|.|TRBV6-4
CASSDSGRTGELFF
TGTGCCAGCAGTGACTCTGGTCGCACCGGGGAGCTGTTTTTT
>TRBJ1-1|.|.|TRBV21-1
CASSKAAGGVGESREAFF
TGTGCCAGCAGCAAAGCGGCAGGGGGCGTCGGCGAAAGCAGGGAAGCTTTCTTT
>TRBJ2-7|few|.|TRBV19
CASSYYRSGEQYF
TGTGCCTCCTCCTATTACCGGTCAGGGGAGCAGTACTTC
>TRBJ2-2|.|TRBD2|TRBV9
CASSYGLAGGTGELFF
TGTGCCAGCAGCTATGGACTAGCGGGAGGCACCGGGGAGCTGTTTTTT
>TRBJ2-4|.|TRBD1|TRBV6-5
CASSSGQGGIQYF
TGTGCCAGCAGTTCAGGACAGGGAGGCATTCAGTACTTC
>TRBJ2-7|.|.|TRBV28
CASSLRDYEQYF
TGTGCCAGCAGTTTACGGGACTACGAGCAGTACTTC
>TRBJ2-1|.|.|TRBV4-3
CASSQGRLLRGPRDNEQFF
TGCGCCAGCAGCCAAGGTCGGCTACTTCGGGGACCCCGAGACAATGAGCAGTTCTTC
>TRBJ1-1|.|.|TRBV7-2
CASSLGKGIAEAFF
TGTGCCAGCAGCTTAGGTAAGGGGATCGCTGAAGCTTTCTTT
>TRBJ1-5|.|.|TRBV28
CASSILVKPQHF
TGTGCCAGCAGTATCCTAGTAAAGCCCCAGCATTTT
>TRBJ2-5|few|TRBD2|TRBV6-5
CASKPAGVLEETQYF
TGTGCCAGCAAACCCGCGGGAGTTCTCGAGGAGACCCAGTACTTC
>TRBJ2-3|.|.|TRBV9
CASSGGSGFSSTDTQYF
TGTGCCAGCAGCGGGGGTAGCGGTTTTTCTAGCACAGATACGCAGTATTTT
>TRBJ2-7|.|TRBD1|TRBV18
CASSASRDSYEQYF
TGTGCCAGCTCAGCATCCCGGGACAGCTACGAGCAGTACTTC
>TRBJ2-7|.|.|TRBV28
CASSFVGSYEQYF
TGTGCCAGCAGTTTCGTGGGATCCTACGAGCAGTACTTC
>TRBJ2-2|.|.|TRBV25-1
CASSEGWFRNTGELFF
TGTGCCAGCAGTGAAGGCTGGTTTCGGAACACCGGGGAGCTGTTTTTT
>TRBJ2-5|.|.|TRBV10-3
CATQLQETQYF
TGTGCCACGCAGCTACAAGAGACCCAGTACTTC
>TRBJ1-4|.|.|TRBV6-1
CASSKEYLGRTNEKLFF
TGTGCCAGCAGTAAAGAGTATTTGGGACGGACTAATGAAAAACTGTTTTTT
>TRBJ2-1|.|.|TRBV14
CASSQGIRSYNEQFF
TGTGCCAGCAGCCAAGGGATCCGCTCCTACAATGAGCAGTTCTTC
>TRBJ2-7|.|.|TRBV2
CASSEAGPGTYEQYF
TGTGCCAGCAGTGAAGCGGGTCCGGGAACTTACGAGCAGTACTTC
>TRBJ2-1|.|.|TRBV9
CASSVAPGSREQFF
TGTGCCAGCAGCGTAGCGCCTGGGTCCCGTGAGCAGTTCTTC
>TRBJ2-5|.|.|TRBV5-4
CASSPNRETQYF
TGTGCCAGCAGCCCCAACAGGGAGACCCAGTACTTC
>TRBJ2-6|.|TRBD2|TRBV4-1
CASSQEAGTGANVLTF
TGCGCCAGCAGCCAAGAAGCGGGGACTGGGGCCAACGTCCTGACTTTC
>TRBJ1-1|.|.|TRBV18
CASSPVGLDTEAFF
TGTGCCAGCTCACCGGTAGGGTTGGACACTGAAGCTTTCTTT
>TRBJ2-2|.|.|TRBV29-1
CSVEFSGELFF
TGCAGCGTTGAGTTTTCCGGGGAGCTGTTTTTT
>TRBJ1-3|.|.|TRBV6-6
CAIALEPGNTIYF
TGTGCCATCGCACTGGAGCCGGGAAACACCATATATTTT
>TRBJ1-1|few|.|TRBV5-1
CASSFGKVNTEAFF
TGCGCCAGCAGCTTTGGGAAGGTGAACACTGAAGCTTTCTTT
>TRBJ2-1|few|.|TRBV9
CASSVGGAAGDNEQFF
TGTGCCAGCAGCGTAGGTGGAGCAGCCGGGGACAATGAGCAGTTCTTC
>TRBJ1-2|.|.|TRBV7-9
CAMRDTSFDYGYTF
TGTGCCATGCGGGACACCTCCTTCGACTATGGCTACACCTTC
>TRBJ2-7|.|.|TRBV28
CASSLGGLGEQYF
TGTGCCAGCAGTTTAGGGGGTTTAGGGGAGCAGTACTTC
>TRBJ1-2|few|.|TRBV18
CASSPKAESYGYTF
TGTGCCAGCTCACCAAAGGCGGAGTCCTATGGCTACACCTTC
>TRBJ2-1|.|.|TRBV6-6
CASTDPSGEQFF
TGTGCCAGCACCGACCCCTCGGGAGAGCAGTTCTTC
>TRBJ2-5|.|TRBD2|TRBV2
CASSEGLGGIGTQYF
TGTGCCAGCAGCGAGGGACTAGGCGGGATTGGGACCCAGTACTTC
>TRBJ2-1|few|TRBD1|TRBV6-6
CASSYSPGQGYNEQFF
TGTGCCAGCAGTTACTCTCCGGGACAGGGCTACAATGAGCAGTTCTTC
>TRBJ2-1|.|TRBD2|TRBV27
CASSRLAGGSYNEQFF
TGTGCCAGCAGTCGTCTAGCGGGAGGCTCCTACAATGAGCAGTTCTTC
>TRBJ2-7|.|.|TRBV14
CASSQFYNGGEQYF
TGTGCCAGCAGCCAATTCTACAACGGGGGCGAGCAGTACTTC
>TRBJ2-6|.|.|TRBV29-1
CNVVVGALSGANVLTF
TGCAACGTTGTAGTAGGGGCCCTCTCTGGGGCCAACGTCCTGACTTTC
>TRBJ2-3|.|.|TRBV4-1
CASSQRLLTDTQYF
TGCGCCAGCAGCCAACGACTTCTCACAGATACGCAGTATTTT
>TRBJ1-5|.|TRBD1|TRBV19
CASSKWGQGASGNQPQHF
TGTGCCAGTAGTAAGTGGGGACAGGGGGCGTCTGGCAATCAGCCCCAGCATTTT